The clone carrying this TCR beta chain was seen a handful of times. Its target is not known. The data were obtained in a study of blood T cells in healthy people across ages. Findings of the study overall: While age rose, TCR beta diversity per million T cells dropped in a roughly linear way.

The germline CDR1 and CDR2 sequences are SQVTM and ANQGSEA. The CDR3 has 14 amino acids. Trimming cost V 5 bases and J 1 base, with 12 bases left between them. With a J-beta primer mix and a sample-barcoded 5' primer, a second PCR ran roughly 6 to 11 cycles. TCRdb processed the 5' RACE reads anew with MiXCR; each CDR3 protein has one entry. The repertoire holds more than 650,000 distinct CDR3 sequences, with 22% as singletons. The chain employs TRBV29-1 and TRBJ2-4; the D is unclear. Sequences were obtained from blood. The sequence came from a man in his 70s in good health. The CDR3 loop is CSVFAFAAKNIQYF. Here the CDR3 DNA reads TGCAGCGTTTTTGCGTTCGCTGCCAAAAACATTCAGTACTTC.